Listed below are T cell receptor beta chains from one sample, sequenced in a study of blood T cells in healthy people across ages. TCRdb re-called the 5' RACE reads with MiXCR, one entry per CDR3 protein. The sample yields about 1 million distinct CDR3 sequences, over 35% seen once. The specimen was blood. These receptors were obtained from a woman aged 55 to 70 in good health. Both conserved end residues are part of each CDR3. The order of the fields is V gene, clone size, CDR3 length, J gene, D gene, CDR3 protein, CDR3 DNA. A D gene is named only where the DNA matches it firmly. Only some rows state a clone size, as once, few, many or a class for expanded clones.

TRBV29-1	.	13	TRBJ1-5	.	CSVGQVGNQPQHF	TGCAGCGTTGGACAGGTTGGCAATCAGCCCCAGCATTTT
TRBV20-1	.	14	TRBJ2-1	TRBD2	CSADGTSLYNEQFF	TGCAGTGCTGACGGGACTAGCCTCTACAATGAGCAGTTCTTC
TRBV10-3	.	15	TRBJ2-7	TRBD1	CATRDRDRGPYEQYF	TGTGCCACGAGAGACCGGGACAGGGGTCCCTACGAGCAGTACTTC
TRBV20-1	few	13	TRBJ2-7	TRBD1	CSADRQGRYEQYF	TGCAGTGCTGACCGACAGGGTCGCTACGAGCAGTACTTC
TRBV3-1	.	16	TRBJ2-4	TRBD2	CASSQEERDSYNEQYF	TGTGCCAGCAGCCAAGAGGAGCGGGACTCCTACAATGAGCAGTACTTC
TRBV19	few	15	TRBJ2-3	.	CASKPLEGSTDTQYF	TGTGCCAGTAAACCTCTTGAGGGGAGCACAGATACGCAGTATTTT
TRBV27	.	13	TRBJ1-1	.	CASSQQGRTEAFF	TGTGCCAGCAGTCAGCAGGGTCGCACTGAAGCTTTCTTT
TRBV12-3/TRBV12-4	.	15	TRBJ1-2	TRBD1	CASSHLNGQGGGYTF	TGTGCCAGCAGTCACCTCAACGGACAGGGAGGAGGCTACACCTTC
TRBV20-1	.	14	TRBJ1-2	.	CSANLVTGVGGYTF	TGCAGTGCTAATCTTGTAACAGGTGTCGGTGGCTACACCTTC
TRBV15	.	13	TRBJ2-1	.	CATSRGLGGEQFF	TGTGCCACCAGCAGAGGTCTAGGGGGTGAGCAGTTCTTC
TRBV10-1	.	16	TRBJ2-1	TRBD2	CASSRLASGSYNEQFF	TGCGCCAGCAGTAGACTAGCGAGTGGTTCCTACAATGAGCAGTTCTTC
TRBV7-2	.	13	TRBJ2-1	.	CASSLVEGDEQFF	TGTGCCAGCAGCTTAGTTGAGGGCGATGAGCAGTTCTTC
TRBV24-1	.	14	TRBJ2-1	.	CATFSLDSYNEQFF	TGTGCCACCTTCTCCCTAGACTCCTACAATGAGCAGTTCTTC
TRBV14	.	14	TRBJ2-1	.	CASSQAPVYNEQFF	TGTGCCAGCAGCCAAGCACCCGTTTACAATGAGCAGTTCTTC
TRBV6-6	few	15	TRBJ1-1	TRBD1	CATLGQGPMNTEAFF	TGTGCCACCCTCGGACAGGGCCCAATGAACACTGAAGCTTTCTTT
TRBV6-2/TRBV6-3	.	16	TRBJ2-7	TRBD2	CASSYLGLAEHNEQYF	TGTGCCAGCAGTTACCTGGGACTAGCGGAGCACAATGAGCAGTACTTC
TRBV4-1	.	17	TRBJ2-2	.	CASSHLRAGLNTGELFF	TGCGCCAGCAGCCATCTCAGGGCGGGACTGAACACCGGGGAGCTGTTTTTT
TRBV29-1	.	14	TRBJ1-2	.	CSVEESIGYYGYTF	TGCAGCGTTGAAGAGAGTATAGGTTACTATGGCTACACCTTC
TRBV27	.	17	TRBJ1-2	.	CASSLSARGSGVGSYTF	TGTGCCAGCAGTTTATCCGCTAGGGGGAGCGGCGTCGGCAGCTACACCTTC
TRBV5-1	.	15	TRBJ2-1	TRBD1	CASSRTGVPYNGQFF	TGCGCCAGCAGCAGGACAGGTGTCCCCTACAATGGGCAGTTCTTC
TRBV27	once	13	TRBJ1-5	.	CASSIVTGQPQHF	TGTGCCAGCAGTATTGTTACAGGTCAGCCCCAGCATTTT
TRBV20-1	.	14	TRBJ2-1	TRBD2	CSAPAGGPYNEQFF	TGCAGTGCCCCAGCGGGAGGGCCTTACAATGAGCAGTTCTTC
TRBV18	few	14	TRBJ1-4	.	CASSMTATNEKLFF	TGTGCCAGCTCAATGACAGCAACTAATGAAAAACTGTTTTTT
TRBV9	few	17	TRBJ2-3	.	CASSETGLGGSRDTQYF	TGTGCCAGCAGCGAAACGGGGCTCGGAGGGAGTAGGGATACGCAGTATTTT
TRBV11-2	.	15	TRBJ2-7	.	CASSLVADHTYEQYF	TGTGCCAGCAGCTTAGTGGCGGACCATACCTACGAGCAGTACTTC
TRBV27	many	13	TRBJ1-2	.	CASSVWRGAGYTF	TGTGCCAGCAGTGTATGGCGGGGGGCTGGCTACACCTTC
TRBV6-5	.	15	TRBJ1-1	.	CASSYPGHIRTEAFF	TGTGCCAGCAGTTATCCGGGACACATACGGACTGAAGCTTTCTTT
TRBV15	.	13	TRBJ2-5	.	CATSGVMDETQYF	TGTGCCACCAGCGGGGTCATGGATGAGACCCAGTACTTC
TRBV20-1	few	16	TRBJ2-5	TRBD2	CSAPRFGSSGLETQYF	TGCAGTGCTCCTCGCTTTGGGTCTAGCGGCTTAGAGACCCAGTACTTC
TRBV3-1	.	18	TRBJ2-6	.	CASSPKGQGRSGANVLTF	TGTGCCAGCAGCCCCAAAGGTCAGGGGCGCTCTGGGGCCAACGTCCTGACTTTC
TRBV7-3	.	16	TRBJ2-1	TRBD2	CASSLTSGRDHNEQFF	TGTGCCAGCAGCTTGACTAGCGGGAGGGACCACAATGAGCAGTTCTTC
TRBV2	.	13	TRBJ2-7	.	CASNGGLAYEQYF	TGTGCCAGCAATGGGGGCCTGGCCTACGAGCAGTACTTC
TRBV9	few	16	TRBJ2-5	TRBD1	CASSVRDRDHQETQYF	TGTGCCAGCAGCGTAAGGGACAGGGATCACCAAGAGACCCAGTACTTC
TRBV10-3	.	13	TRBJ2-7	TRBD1	CAINTGDTYEQYF	TGTGCCATCAATACAGGGGACACCTACGAGCAGTACTTC
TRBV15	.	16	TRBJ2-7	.	CATSKNSGSSYNEQYF	TGTGCCACCAGCAAGAATTCAGGGAGCTCCTACAATGAGCAGTACTTC
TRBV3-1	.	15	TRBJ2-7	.	CASSQDRAGGYEQYF	TGTGCCAGCAGCCAAGATCGGGCGGGCGGCTACGAGCAGTACTTC
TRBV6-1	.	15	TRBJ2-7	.	CASRPSSFSSYEQYF	TGTGCCAGCAGACCGAGCTCCTTTAGCTCCTACGAGCAGTACTTC
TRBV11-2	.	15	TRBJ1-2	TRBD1	CASSPGQGAVSGYTF	TGTGCCAGCAGCCCCGGACAGGGGGCAGTTTCAGGCTACACCTTC
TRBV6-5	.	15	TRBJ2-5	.	CASSYTSGVGETRYF	TGTGCCAGCAGTTACACTTCAGGGGTGGGGGAGACCCGGTACTTC
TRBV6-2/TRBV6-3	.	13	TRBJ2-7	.	CASSYEKTYEQYF	TGTGCCAGCAGTTATGAGAAAACCTACGAGCAGTACTTC